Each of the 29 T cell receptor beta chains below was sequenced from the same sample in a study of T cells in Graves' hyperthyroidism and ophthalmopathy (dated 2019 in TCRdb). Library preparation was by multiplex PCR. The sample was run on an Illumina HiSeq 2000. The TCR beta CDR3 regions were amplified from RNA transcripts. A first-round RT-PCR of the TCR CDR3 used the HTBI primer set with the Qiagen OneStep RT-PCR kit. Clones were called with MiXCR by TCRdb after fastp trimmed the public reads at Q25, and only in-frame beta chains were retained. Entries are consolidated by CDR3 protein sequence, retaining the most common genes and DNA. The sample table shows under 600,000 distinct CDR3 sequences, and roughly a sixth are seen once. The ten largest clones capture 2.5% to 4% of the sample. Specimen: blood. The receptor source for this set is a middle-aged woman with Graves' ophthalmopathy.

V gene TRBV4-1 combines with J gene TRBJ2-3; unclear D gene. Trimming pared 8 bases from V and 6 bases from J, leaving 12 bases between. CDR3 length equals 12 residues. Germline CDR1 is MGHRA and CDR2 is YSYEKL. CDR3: CASGAGRDTQYF. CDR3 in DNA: TGCGCCAGCGGCGCAGGACGGGATACGCAGTATTTT.

The DNA of the CDR3 is TGTGCCAGCAGTCGACAACCTCGAACCGGGGAGCTGTTTTTT. Its protein product is CASSRQPRTGELFF. The chain has TRBV28 and TRBJ2-2; D is uncertain. V gave up 5 bases and J gave up 5 bases, with 12 bases separating them. The CDR3 contains 14 residues. Germline loops: CDR1 MDHEN, CDR2 SYDVKM.

The CDR3 DNA sequence: TGTGCCAGCAGTCCCTCCCACATAGGGGGTATGACCGGGGAGCTGTTTTTT. It encodes CASSPSHIGGMTGELFF. The chain uses TRBV28 and TRBJ2-2, with D perhaps matching TRBD1 (6 bases). The CDR3 totals 17 residues. CDR1 is MDHEN and CDR2 is SYDVKM in the germline V gene. Trimming shortened V by 5 bases and J by 5 bases, and 21 bases separated the two germline ends.

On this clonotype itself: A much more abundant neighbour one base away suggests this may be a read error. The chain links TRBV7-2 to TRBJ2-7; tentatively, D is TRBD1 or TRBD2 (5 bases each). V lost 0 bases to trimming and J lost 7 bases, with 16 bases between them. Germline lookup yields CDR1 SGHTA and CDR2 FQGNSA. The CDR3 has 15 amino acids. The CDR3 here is CASSLAASRVREQYF. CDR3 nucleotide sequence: TGTGCCAGCAGCTTAGCGGCTAGCAGGGTTCGGGAGCAGTACTTC.

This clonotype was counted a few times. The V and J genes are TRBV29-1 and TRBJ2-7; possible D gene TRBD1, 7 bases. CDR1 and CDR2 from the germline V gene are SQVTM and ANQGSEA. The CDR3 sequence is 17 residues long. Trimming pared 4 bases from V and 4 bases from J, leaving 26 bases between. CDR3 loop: CSVAKPPRGAKGYEQYF. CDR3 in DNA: TGCAGCGTTGCGAAACCTCCCAGGGGGGCGAAGGGTTACGAGCAGTACTTC.

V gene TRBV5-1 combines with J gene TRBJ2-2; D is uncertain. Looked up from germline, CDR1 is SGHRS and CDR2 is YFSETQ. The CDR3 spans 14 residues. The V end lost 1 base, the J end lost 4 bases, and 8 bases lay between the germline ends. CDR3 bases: TGCGCCAGCAGCTTGTTGGGTCTCACCGGGGAGCTGTTTTTT. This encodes CASSLLGLTGELFF.

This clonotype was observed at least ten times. CDR3 sequence (DNA): TGTGCCAGCAGCTTAGCCGGGACTAGCGTCGCCGAGGGCCAGTACTTC. Encoded protein: CASSLAGTSVAEGQYF. The chain links TRBV7-9 to TRBJ2-5; TRBD2 matches at 10 bases. CDR3 length equals 16 residues. The V gene end was trimmed by 0 bases and the J gene end by 10 bases; junction bases not matched to a gene: 11. The germline V gene has CDR1 SEHNR and CDR2 FQNEAQ (reference sequence).

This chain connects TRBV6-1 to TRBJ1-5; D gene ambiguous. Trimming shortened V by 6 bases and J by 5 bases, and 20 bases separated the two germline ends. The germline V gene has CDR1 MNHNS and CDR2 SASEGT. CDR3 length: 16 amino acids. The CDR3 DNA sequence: TGTGCCAGCAGGAGAACCACATCCGGAGGATATCAGCCCCAGCATTTT. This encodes CASRRTTSGGYQPQHF.

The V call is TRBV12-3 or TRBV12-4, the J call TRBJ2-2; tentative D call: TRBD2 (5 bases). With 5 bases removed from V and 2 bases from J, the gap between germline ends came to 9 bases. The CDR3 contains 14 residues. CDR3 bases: TGTGCCAGCAGTCCGACTAAAAACACCGGGGAGCTGTTTTTT. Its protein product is CASSPTKNTGELFF.

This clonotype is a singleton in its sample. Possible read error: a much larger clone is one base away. In DNA form, the CDR3 reads TGTGCCAGCAGCCGGACTAGCGATGAGCAGTTCTTC. Its translation: CASSRTSDEQFF. The V gene is TRBV5-4, the J gene TRBJ2-1, with TRBD2 matching over 9 bases. Germline V gene sequence: CDR1 SGHNT, CDR2 YYREEE (reference sequence). The CDR3 has 12 amino acids. V trimming: 4 bases; J trimming: 8 bases; junction bases outside the gene matches: 1.

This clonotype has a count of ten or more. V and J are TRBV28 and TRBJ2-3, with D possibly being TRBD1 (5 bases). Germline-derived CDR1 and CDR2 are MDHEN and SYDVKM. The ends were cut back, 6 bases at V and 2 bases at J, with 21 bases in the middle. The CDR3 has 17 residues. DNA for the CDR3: TGTGCCAGCAGCCACACGGACATACAAGATATCACAGATACGCAGTATTTT. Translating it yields CASSHTDIQDITDTQYF.

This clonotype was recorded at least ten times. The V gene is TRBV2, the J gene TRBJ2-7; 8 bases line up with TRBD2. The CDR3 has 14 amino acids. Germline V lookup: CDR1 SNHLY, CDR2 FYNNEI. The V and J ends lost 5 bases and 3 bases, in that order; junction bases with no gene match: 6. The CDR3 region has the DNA TGTGCCAGCAGTAGAAGCGGGAGAGGCTACGAGCAGTACTTC. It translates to CASSRSGRGYEQYF.

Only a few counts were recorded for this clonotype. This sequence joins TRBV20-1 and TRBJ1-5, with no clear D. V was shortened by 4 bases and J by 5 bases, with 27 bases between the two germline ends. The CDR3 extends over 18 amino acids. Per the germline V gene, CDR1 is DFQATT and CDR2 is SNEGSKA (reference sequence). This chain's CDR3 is CSATDAFFRTGRYQPQHF. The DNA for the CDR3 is TGCAGTGCTACCGATGCATTTTTCAGGACCGGGCGGTATCAGCCCCAGCATTTT.

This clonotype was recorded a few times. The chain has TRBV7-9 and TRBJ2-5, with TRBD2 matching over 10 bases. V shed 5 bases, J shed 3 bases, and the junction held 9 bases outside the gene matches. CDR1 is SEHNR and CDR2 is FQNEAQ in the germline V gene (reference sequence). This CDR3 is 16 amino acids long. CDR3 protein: CASSPIALAGKETQYF. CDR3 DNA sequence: TGTGCCAGCAGCCCCATTGCACTAGCGGGGAAAGAGACCCAGTACTTC.

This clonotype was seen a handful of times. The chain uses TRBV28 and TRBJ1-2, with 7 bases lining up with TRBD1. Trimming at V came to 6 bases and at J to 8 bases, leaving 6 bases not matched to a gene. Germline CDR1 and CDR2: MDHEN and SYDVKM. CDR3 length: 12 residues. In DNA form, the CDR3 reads TGTGCCAGCAGAAGACAGGGCTGGGGCTACACCTTC. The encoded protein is CASRRQGWGYTF.

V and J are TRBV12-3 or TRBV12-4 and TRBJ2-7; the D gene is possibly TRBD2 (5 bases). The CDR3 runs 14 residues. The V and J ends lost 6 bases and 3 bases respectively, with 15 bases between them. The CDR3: CASSYTSGLYEQYF. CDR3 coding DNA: TGTGCCAGCAGCTATACTAGTGGACTCTACGAGCAGTACTTC.

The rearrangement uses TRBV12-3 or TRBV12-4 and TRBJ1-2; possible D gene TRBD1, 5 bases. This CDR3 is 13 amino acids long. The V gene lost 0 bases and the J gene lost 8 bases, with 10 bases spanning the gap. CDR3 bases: TGTGCCAGCAGTTTAGCGCAGGGTGGAGGCTACACCTTC. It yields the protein CASSLAQGGGYTF.

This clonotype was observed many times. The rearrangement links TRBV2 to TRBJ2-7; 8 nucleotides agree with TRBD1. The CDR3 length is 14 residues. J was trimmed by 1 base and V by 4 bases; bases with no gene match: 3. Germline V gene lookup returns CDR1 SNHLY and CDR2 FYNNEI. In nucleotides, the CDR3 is TGTGCCAGCAGTGCCCGGACAGGGTCCTACGAGCAGTACTTC. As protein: CASSARTGSYEQYF.

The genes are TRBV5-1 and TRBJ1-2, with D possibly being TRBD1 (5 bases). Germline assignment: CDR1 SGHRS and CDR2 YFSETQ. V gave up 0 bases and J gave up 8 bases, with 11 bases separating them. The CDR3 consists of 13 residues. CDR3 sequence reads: CASSLAGARGYTF. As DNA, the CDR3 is TGCGCCAGCAGCTTGGCCGGGGCGAGAGGCTACACCTTC.

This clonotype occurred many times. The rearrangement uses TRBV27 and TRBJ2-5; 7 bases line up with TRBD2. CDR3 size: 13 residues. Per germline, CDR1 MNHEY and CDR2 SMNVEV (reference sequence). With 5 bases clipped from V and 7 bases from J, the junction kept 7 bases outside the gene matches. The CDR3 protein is CASSPTREGTQYF. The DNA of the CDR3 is TGTGCCAGCAGTCCCACAAGGGAGGGGACCCAGTACTTC.

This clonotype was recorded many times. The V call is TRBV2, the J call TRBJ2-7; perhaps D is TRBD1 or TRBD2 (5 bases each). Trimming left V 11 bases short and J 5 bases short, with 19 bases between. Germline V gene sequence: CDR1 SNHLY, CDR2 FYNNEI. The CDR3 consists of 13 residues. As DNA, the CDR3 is TGTGCCTGTCGAGGGGAGACGATAAACGAGCAGTACTTC. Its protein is CACRGETINEQYF.

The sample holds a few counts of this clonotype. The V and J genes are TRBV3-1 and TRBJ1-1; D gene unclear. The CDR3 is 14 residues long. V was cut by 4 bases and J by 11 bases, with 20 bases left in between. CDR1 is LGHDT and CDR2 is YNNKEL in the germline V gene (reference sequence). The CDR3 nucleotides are TGTGCCAGCAGCCGAGCTGACCTTGGTGGTGATGCTTTCTTT. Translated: CASSRADLGGDAFF.

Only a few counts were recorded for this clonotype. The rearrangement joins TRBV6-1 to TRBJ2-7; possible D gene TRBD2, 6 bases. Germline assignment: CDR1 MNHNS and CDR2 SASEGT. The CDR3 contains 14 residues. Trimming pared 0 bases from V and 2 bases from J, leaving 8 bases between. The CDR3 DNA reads TGTGCCAGCAGTGAAGCTGGCGGGGCCTACGAGCAGTACTTC. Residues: CASSEAGGAYEQYF.

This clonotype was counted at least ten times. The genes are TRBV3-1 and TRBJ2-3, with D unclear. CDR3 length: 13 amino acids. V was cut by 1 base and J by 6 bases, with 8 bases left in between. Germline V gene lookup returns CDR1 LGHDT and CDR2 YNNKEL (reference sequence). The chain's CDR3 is CASSQVTADTQYF. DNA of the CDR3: TGTGCCAGCAGCCAAGTTACAGCTGATACGCAGTATTTT.

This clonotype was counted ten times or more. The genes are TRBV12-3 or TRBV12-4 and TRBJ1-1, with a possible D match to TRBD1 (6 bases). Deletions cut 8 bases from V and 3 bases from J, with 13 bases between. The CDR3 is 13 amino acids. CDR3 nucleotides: TGTGCCAGCGGCCAACAGGGTGACACTGAAGCTTTCTTT. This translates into CASGQQGDTEAFF.

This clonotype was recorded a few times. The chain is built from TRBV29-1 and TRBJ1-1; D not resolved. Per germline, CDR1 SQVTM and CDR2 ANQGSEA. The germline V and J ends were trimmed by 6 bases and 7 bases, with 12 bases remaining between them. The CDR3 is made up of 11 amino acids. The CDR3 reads CSVEDGIEAFF. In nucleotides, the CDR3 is TGCAGCGTGGAGGATGGCATTGAAGCTTTCTTT.

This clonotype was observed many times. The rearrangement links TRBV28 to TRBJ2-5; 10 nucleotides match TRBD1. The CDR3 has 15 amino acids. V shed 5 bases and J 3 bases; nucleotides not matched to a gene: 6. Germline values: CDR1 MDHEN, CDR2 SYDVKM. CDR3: CASSPTGTGEETQYF. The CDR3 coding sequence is TGTGCCAGCAGTCCGACCGGGACAGGGGAAGAGACCCAGTACTTC.

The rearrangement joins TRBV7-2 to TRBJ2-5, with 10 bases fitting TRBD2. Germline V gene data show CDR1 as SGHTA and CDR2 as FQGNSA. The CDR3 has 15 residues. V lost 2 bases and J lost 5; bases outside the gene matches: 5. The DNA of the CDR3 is TGTGCCAGCAGCTTAAGCGGGGGGGAATATGAGACCCAGTACTTC. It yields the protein CASSLSGGEYETQYF.

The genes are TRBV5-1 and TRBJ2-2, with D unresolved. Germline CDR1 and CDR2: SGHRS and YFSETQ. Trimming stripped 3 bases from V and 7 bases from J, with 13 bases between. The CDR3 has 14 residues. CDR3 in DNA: TGCGCCAGCAGCTCTTATAGCCTAGACGGGGAGCTGTTTTTT. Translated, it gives CASSSYSLDGELFF. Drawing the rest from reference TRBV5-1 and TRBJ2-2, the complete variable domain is KAGVTQTPRYLIKTRGQQVTLSCSPISGHRSVSWYQQTPGQGLQFLFEYFSETQRNKGNFPGRFSGRQFSNSRSEMNVSTLELGDSALYLCASSSYSLDGELFFGEGSRLTVL.